The 32 T cell receptor beta chains presented below share a single source sample, sequenced in a study of T cell clonality in common variable immunodeficiency. Sequencing was performed with immunoSEQ multiplex PCR; in TCRdb, only in-frame clones are kept and a portion is missing. The sample holds about 34,000 clones, and no clone turns up only once. Specimen: peripheral blood mononuclear cells. These receptors were obtained from a person aged 18 to 70 in good health.

In its sample, this clone ranks as medium-sized. The CDR3 DNA, read in part, is TGTGCCAGCACCGTGGGTAGCGGGAGCAATATAGATACG. Translated: CASTVGSGSNIDT. In full, the CDR3 is CASTVGSGSNIDTQYF. The chain links TRBV2 to TRBJ2-3, with TRBD2 matching 9 bases. The read ends 3 residues early relative to the CDR3; the germline J gene fills the gap. V shed 7 bases and J 5 bases; nucleotides not matched to a gene: 13. This CDR3 has 16 residues. From germline, CDR1 is SNHLY and CDR2 FYNNEI.

There are many counts of this clone. The read falls 3 residues short of the CDR3 end, and the missing part is taken from the germline J gene. V and J are TRBV13 and TRBJ2-5; D ambiguous. Germline CDR1 is PRHDT and CDR2 is FYEKMQ (reference sequence). The V end was cut by 3 bases, the J end by 1 base, with 9 bases between. This CDR3 region has 14 residues. CDR3 DNA (partial): TGTGCCAGCAGCTTCCGTCCTACCCAAGAGACC. Encoded protein: CASSFRPTQET. The entire CDR3 reads CASSFRPTQETQYF.

There are many counts of this clone. Coverage ceases 3 residues before the CDR3 finishes, and the germline J gene fills in the end. The rearrangement uses TRBV5-4 and TRBJ2-7; the match to TRBD1 covers 9 bases. The length of the CDR3 is 15 residues. With V trimmed by 4 bases and J by 2 bases, 7 bases remained unmatched. CDR1 SGHNT and CDR2 YYREEE come from the germline V gene (reference sequence). Here the CDR3 reads CASSQAGTGTYEQYF. The CDR3 bases that were read are TGTGCCAGCAGCCAGGCAGGGACAGGGACCTACGAG.

In its sample, this clone was seen many times. Read sequence stops 3 residues before the CDR3 end, and the germline J gene provides the missing end. The rearrangement uses TRBV5-4 and TRBJ1-1, with D maybe TRBD1 (5 bases). This CDR3 is built from 16 residues. Germline assignment: CDR1 SGHNT and CDR2 YYREEE (reference sequence). The V end was cut by 3 bases, the J end by 4 bases, with 19 bases between. Incomplete CDR3 DNA: TGTGCCAGCAGCTCTCCTCCAAGGGGCGCTTCCACTGAA. Its protein product is CASSSPPRGASTE. The full CDR3 protein is CASSSPPRGASTEAFF.

This clone was observed at least ten times. Sequencing ends 3 residues short of the CDR3 end; the germline J gene provides the rest. The genes are TRBV20-1 and TRBJ2-4, with D maybe TRBD1 (5 bases). This CDR3 region has 13 residues. CDR1 and CDR2 (germline): DFQATT, SNEGSKA (reference sequence). V lost 6 bases to trimming and J lost 9 bases, with 18 bases between them. CDR3: CSAEPQGAGIQYF. CDR3 bases read: TGCAGTGCCGAGCCCCAGGGCGCCGGCATT.

This clone was picked up many times. The read gets to within 3 residues of the CDR3 end, and the germline J gene fills in the rest. The V call is TRBV10-3, the J call TRBJ2-7; TRBD2 agrees at 10 bases. J was trimmed by 2 bases and V by 0 bases; bases with no gene match: 7. Germline-derived CDR1 and CDR2 are ENHRY and SYGVKD. The CDR3 has 17 amino acids. The covered CDR3 bases are TGTGCCATCAGTGAGTCACCACTAGCGGGGCCTACCTACGAG. Translated, it gives CAISESPLAGPTYE. The full CDR3 protein is CAISESPLAGPTYEQYF.

This clone came up many times. The CDR3 end is not reached by the read, which stops 3 residues before it; the germline J gene fills it in. The chain couples TRBV7-8 to TRBJ1-2, with 7 bases lining up with TRBD1. This CDR3 comprises 15 residues. V dropped 4 bases and J dropped 3; count of bases not matched to a gene: 8. CDR1 and CDR2 from the germline V gene are SGHVS and FQNEAQ. CDR3: CASSSNRGFDYGYTF. The DNA read from the CDR3 is TGTGCCAGCAGCTCCAACAGGGGATTCGACTATGGC.

In this sample, this clone turned up many times. The read ends 3 residues before the CDR3 terminus; that terminus is restored from the germline J gene. The chain employs TRBV5-4 and TRBJ2-1; 16 bases match TRBD2. With 4 bases clipped from V and 9 bases from J, the junction kept 4 bases outside the gene matches. Germline CDR1 reads SGHNT; CDR2 reads YYREEE (reference sequence). The CDR3 loop spans 15 amino acids. CDR3 DNA (partial): TGTGCCAGCAGCAGGGGACTAGCGGGAGGGCCTGAG. This sequence encodes CASSRGLAGGPE. The entire CDR3 protein reads CASSRGLAGGPEQFF. Full variable domain (outside the CDR3, taken from reference TRBV5-4 and TRBJ2-1): ETGVTQSPTHLIKTRGQQVTLRCSSQSGHNTVSWYQQALGQGPQFIFQYYREEENGRGNFPPRFSGLQFPNYSSELNVNALELDDSALYLCASSRGLAGGPEQFFGPGTRLTVL.

This clone has ten or more counts. The read ends 3 residues before the CDR3 terminus; that terminus is restored from the germline J gene. The chain uses TRBV2 and TRBJ2-5; 7 bases match TRBD1. V gave up 9 bases and J gave up 5 bases; unmatched junction bases: 12. The germline CDR1 and CDR2 sequences are SNHLY and FYNNEI. CDR3 length: 14 residues. CDR3 DNA (partial): TGTGCCAGTACGGGGCGAGGGGGCGCGGAGACC. Encoded protein: CASTGRGGAET. The full CDR3 is CASTGRGGAETQYF. Complete variable domain (other parts from reference TRBV2 and TRBJ2-5): EPEVTQTPSHQVTQMGQEVILRCVPISNHLYFYWYRQILGQKVEFLVSFYNNEISEKSEIFDDQFSVERPDGSNFTLKIRSTKLEDSAMYFCASTGRGGAETQYFGPGTRLLVL.

This clone was counted at least ten times. Read sequence stops 3 residues before the CDR3 end, and the germline J gene provides the missing end. V and J are TRBV30 and TRBJ2-3; 10 bases line up with TRBD2. This CDR3 has 14 residues. Germline CDR1 reads GTSNPN; CDR2 reads SVGIG (reference sequence). V dropped 5 bases and J dropped 3; count of bases not matched to a gene: 5. The CDR3 DNA, read in part, is TGTGCCTGGGCTAGCGGGAGAGGAACAGATACG. Protein sequence: CAWASGRGTDT. The CDR3 in its entirety is CAWASGRGTDTQYF.

This clone was counted many times. The read comes to an end 3 residues before the CDR3 does, leaving the germline J gene to fill in the end. The chain uses TRBV5-1 and TRBJ2-1, with TRBD2 matching 13 bases. The CDR3 spans 19 residues. The trim removed 3 bases at V and 2 bases at J, leaving 11 bases unmatched. Per the germline V gene, CDR1 is SGHRS and CDR2 is YFSETQ. This CDR3 is CASSSPQGLAGSTYNEQFF. The part of the CDR3 DNA that was read is TGCGCCAGCAGCTCCCCCCAGGGACTAGCGGGGTCAACCTACAATGAG.

This clone showed up many times. The read falls 3 residues short of the CDR3 end, and the missing part is taken from the germline J gene. The rearrangement joins TRBV14 to TRBJ2-5, with a weak D call TRBD1 (5 bases). Trimming removed 1 base at V and 5 bases at J, with 14 bases between. The germline gives CDR1 SGHDN, CDR2 FVKESK. The CDR3 runs 15 residues. The CDR3 protein is CASSQGRPGWETQYF. The DNA read from the CDR3 is TGTGCCAGCAGCCAAGGGCGGCCAGGGTGGGAGACC.

This clone was counted at least ten times. The CDR3 end falls 3 residues outside the read, so it is completed with the germline J gene. This chain connects TRBV12-3 or TRBV12-4 to TRBJ1-4; unclear D gene. The V end was cut by 11 bases, the J end by 4 bases, with 17 bases between. CDR3 length equals 14 residues. The sequenced part of the CDR3 DNA is TGTGCCTCAACCTCCGGGGATCTTAATGAAAAA. It encodes CASTSGDLNEK. The full CDR3 protein is CASTSGDLNEKLFF.

This clone has a count of ten or more. The read ends 3 residues before the CDR3 terminus; that terminus is restored from the germline J gene. The chain combines TRBV20-1 with TRBJ2-1; D unresolved. Germline loops: CDR1 DFQATT, CDR2 SNEGSKA (reference sequence). This CDR3 has 16 residues. The V and J ends lost 0 bases and 3 bases respectively, with 15 bases between them. The sequenced part of the CDR3 DNA is TGCAGTGCTAGAGATCTCCGTGCCTCTAGCTACAATGAG. Translation gives CSARDLRASSYNE. The entire CDR3 reads CSARDLRASSYNEQFF.

This clone occurred many times. The read gets to within 3 residues of the CDR3 end, and the germline J gene fills in the rest. The rearrangement links TRBV19 to TRBJ1-5; D ambiguous. Per the germline V gene, CDR1 is LNHDA and CDR2 is SQIVND (reference sequence). This CDR3 comprises 14 residues. The V gene lost 3 bases and the J gene lost 5 bases, with 11 bases spanning the gap. The covered CDR3 bases are TGTGCCAGTAGTATGGCCGGGGTTTATCAGCCC. It is translated as CASSMAGVYQP. From start to end, the CDR3 is CASSMAGVYQPQHF.

Ten or more counts support this clone. The observed sequence ends 3 residues before the CDR3 terminus, with the missing tail filled in from the germline J gene. This rearrangement joins TRBV19 to TRBJ2-5, with 8 bases aligning to TRBD1. Germline V gene data show CDR1 as LNHDA and CDR2 as SQIVND (reference sequence). The V and J ends lost 7 bases and 5 bases, in that order; junction bases with no gene match: 9. The CDR3 totals 14 residues. The sequenced part of the CDR3 DNA is TGTGCCAGTACTGTGGCAGGGGGCGTGGAGACC. Translated: CASTVAGGVET. The whole CDR3 sequence is CASTVAGGVETQYF.

This clone was counted many times. The read falls 3 residues short of the CDR3 end, and the missing part is taken from the germline J gene. The V gene is TRBV5-1, the J gene TRBJ1-1; D remains ambiguous. Trimming took off 5 bases at V and 0 bases at J, with 8 bases between the two ends. CDR3 size: 13 residues. CDR1 is SGHRS and CDR2 is YFSETQ in the germline V gene. The part of the CDR3 DNA that was read is TGCGCCAGCAGGGAACAGATGAACACTGAA. Translated, it gives CASREQMNTE. The entire CDR3 sequence reads CASREQMNTEAFF.

This clone was detected many times. The DNA ends 3 residues before the CDR3 does, and the rest of the CDR3 is filled in from the germline J gene. This chain links TRBV6-1 with TRBJ1-3; possible D gene TRBD1, 6 bases. The CDR3 has 15 residues. CDR1 MNHNS and CDR2 SASEGT come from the germline V gene. The germline V and J ends were trimmed by 4 bases and 0 bases, with 10 bases remaining between them. The DNA read from the CDR3 is TGTGCCAGCAGTGTGCACAGGGCCTCTGGAAACACC. This translates into CASSVHRASGNT. The CDR3, in full, reads CASSVHRASGNTIYF.

This clone has a count of ten or more. CDR3 loop: CASSQDRPSGKETQYF. The sequenced part of the CDR3 DNA is TGTGCCAGCAGCCAAGATCGGCCTAGCGGGAAAGAGACC. This rearrangement joins TRBV14 to TRBJ2-5; TRBD2 matches 9 bases. The read finishes 3 residues shy of the CDR3 end, and the germline J gene is used to complete it. V gave up 0 bases and J gave up 3 bases; unmatched junction bases: 5. Germline CDR1 and CDR2: SGHDN and FVKESK. This CDR3 is built from 16 residues.

This clone showed up just a few times. The CDR3 extends 3 residues past the end of the read, so its final part is completed from the germline J gene. V usage is TRBV19 and J usage is TRBJ2-3; 12 positions agree with TRBD2. There are 16 residues in the CDR3. Germline loops: CDR1 LNHDA, CDR2 SQIVND (reference sequence). Trimming cost V 8 bases and J 2 bases; bases outside gene matches: 8. CDR3 residues: CASGLSSGRATDTQYF. The CDR3 DNA, read in part, is TGTGCCAGTGGTCTCTCTAGCGGGAGGGCCACAGATACG.

This clone was picked up many times. Coverage ceases 3 residues before the CDR3 finishes, and the germline J gene fills in the end. The chain employs TRBV20-1 and TRBJ1-1; 9 nucleotides match TRBD1. The V gene's germline CDR1 is DFQATT and CDR2 SNEGSKA (reference sequence). The CDR3 contains 13 residues. The sequenced part of the CDR3 DNA is TGCAGTGCTAGTAAACGGGACAGGGAGGGG. Translating gives CSASKRDREG. The whole CDR3 reads CSASKRDREGAFF.

This clone was counted at least ten times. From the germline J gene comes the end of the CDR3, since the read stops 3 residues before it. V gene TRBV5-1 combines with J gene TRBJ2-7; D may be TRBD1 or TRBD2 (5 bases each). The CDR3 is 14 amino acids. The V end lost 2 bases, the J end lost 2 bases, and 11 bases lay between the germline ends. Germline V CDR1 and CDR2: SGHRS, YFSETQ. CDR3 protein: CASSFEGSTYEQYF. The CDR3 DNA, read in part, is TGCGCCAGCAGCTTCGAGGGGTCGACCTACGAG.

This clone was recorded at least ten times. From the germline J gene comes the end of the CDR3, since the read stops 3 residues before it. The gene calls are TRBV5-5 and TRBJ2-7; D is uncertain. V was trimmed by 4 bases and J by 1 base, leaving 9 bases between them. CDR3 length: 13 residues. The germline gives CDR1 SGHKS, CDR2 YYEKEE (reference sequence). CDR3 bases read: TGTGCCAGCAGCCTTACCTATTCCTACGAG. Amino acids: CASSLTYSYE. The full CDR3 reads CASSLTYSYEQYF.

The sample holds many counts of this clone. Read coverage stops 3 residues before the CDR3 terminus; the germline J gene supplies the remainder. J is TRBJ2-1 and V is TRBV28, with 7 bases aligning to TRBD2. Trimming cost V 10 bases and J 5 bases; bases outside gene matches: 8. The CDR3 has 13 amino acids. Germline V CDR1 and CDR2: MDHEN, SYDVKM. CDR3 DNA, as far as it was read: TGTGCCATCTCGCGGGAGATAAACAATGAG. This sequence encodes CAISREINNE. The CDR3 in its entirety is CAISREINNEQFF.

This clone was counted between two and nine times. The read ends 3 residues before the CDR3 terminus; that terminus is restored from the germline J gene. The V call is TRBV7-9, the J call TRBJ2-7, with TRBD2 matching 7 bases. Germline CDR1 SEHNR, CDR2 FQNEAQ (reference sequence). V shed 1 base, J shed 1 base, and the junction held 1 base outside the gene matches. The CDR3 consists of 14 residues. The DNA read from the CDR3 is TGTGCCAGCAGCTTAGGGCGGGGGTCCTACGAG. Its translation is CASSLGRGSYE. In full, the CDR3 reads CASSLGRGSYEQYF.

In this sample, this clone turned up many times. The CDR3 end is not reached by the read, which stops 3 residues before it; the germline J gene fills it in. The chain is built from TRBV5-1 and TRBJ1-5, with TRBD1 matching 7 bases. Germline loops: CDR1 SGHRS, CDR2 YFSETQ. The trim removed 2 bases at V and 2 bases at J, leaving 1 base unmatched. This CDR3 has 14 residues. The sequenced part of the CDR3 DNA is TGCGCCAGCAGCTTAGGGACAGGCAATCAGCCC. It yields the protein CASSLGTGNQP. The CDR3 as a whole reads CASSLGTGNQPQHF.

In its sample, this clone was seen many times. CDR3 DNA (partial): TGCAGTGCTCGCGGGCCCACCATGGCGACCGAG. It is translated as CSARGPTMATE. From start to end, the CDR3 is CSARGPTMATEQYF. The chain carries TRBV20-1 and TRBJ2-7; a weak D match, TRBD2 (5 bases). The sequence runs out 3 residues before the end of the CDR3; the remainder is reconstructed from the germline J gene. Trimming left V 5 bases short and J 6 bases short, with 20 bases between. CDR1 and CDR2 from the germline V gene are DFQATT and SNEGSKA (reference sequence). This CDR3 comprises 14 residues.

This clone was found many times. The read finishes 3 residues shy of the CDR3 end, and the germline J gene is used to complete it. The chain employs TRBV5-4 and TRBJ2-5, with D hard to call. Trimming shortened V by 0 bases and J by 2 bases, and 8 bases separated the two germline ends. Germline CDR1 reads SGHNT; CDR2 reads YYREEE (reference sequence). CDR3 length: 14 residues. The CDR3 bases that were read are TGTGCCAGCAGCTTGGACAGCCTACAAGAGACC. Translation gives CASSLDSLQET. The full CDR3 is CASSLDSLQETQYF. Variable domain in full (rest from reference TRBV5-4 and TRBJ2-5): ETGVTQSPTHLIKTRGQQVTLRCSSQSGHNTVSWYQQALGQGPQFIFQYYREEENGRGNFPPRFSGLQFPNYSSELNVNALELDDSALYLCASSLDSLQETQYFGPGTRLLVL.

This clone has ten or more counts. The read halts 3 residues ahead of the CDR3 end, with the missing end drawn from the germline J gene. The genes are TRBV30 and TRBJ1-1; possibly TRBD1 for D (6 bases). Germline V gene data show CDR1 as GTSNPN and CDR2 as SVGIG (reference sequence). The CDR3 totals 14 residues. Trimming took 4 bases from V and 5 from J, leaving 17 bases between them. The CDR3 spells CAWIQQGGSTEAFF. The sequenced part of the CDR3 DNA is TGTGCCTGGATACAACAAGGGGGATCTACTGAA.

This clone was counted many times. The CDR3 is cut off 3 residues early in the read; its end comes from the germline J gene. This rearrangement joins TRBV19 to TRBJ2-5; 7 positions match TRBD2. Germline V gene data show CDR1 as LNHDA and CDR2 as SQIVND (reference sequence). The CDR3 consists of 13 residues. Germline trimming cut 4 bases from V and 5 bases from J; bases unmatched to any gene: 4. CDR3 bases read: TGTGCCAGTAGTACCCGGACTAGGGAGACC. It specifies CASSTRTRET. The whole CDR3 protein is CASSTRTRETQYF.

This clone has ten or more counts. The read ends 3 residues shy of where the CDR3 ends; the end is completed using the germline J gene. The chain couples TRBV20-1 to TRBJ2-3; D might be TRBD2 (6 bases). Trimming removed 4 bases at V and 2 bases at J, with 19 bases between. The length of the CDR3 is 16 residues. Germline values: CDR1 DFQATT, CDR2 SNEGSKA (reference sequence). The DNA read from the CDR3 is TGCAGTGCTAAGGGGACTCTACTATATTCCACAGATACG. Translated, it gives CSAKGTLLYSTDT. The whole CDR3 region reads CSAKGTLLYSTDTQYF.

This clone occurred many times. The CDR3 loop reads CSASTPGQGIGYEQYF. Incomplete CDR3 DNA: TGCAGTGCTTCTACACCGGGACAGGGTATAGGCTACGAG. This sequence joins TRBV20-1 and TRBJ2-7; TRBD1 matches at 9 bases. Sequencing ends 3 residues short of the CDR3 end; the germline J gene provides the rest. The CDR3 is made up of 16 amino acids. Trimming cost V 5 bases and J 3 bases; bases outside gene matches: 14. Germline CDR1 and CDR2: DFQATT and SNEGSKA (reference sequence).